This T cell receptor (beta chain) emerged from a study of cytomegalovirus exposure and HLA in healthy donors. This PCR relied on a set of 60 Vbeta primers and 13 Jbeta primers. This table comes from immunoSEQ multiplex PCR, and its TCRdb copy is limited to in-frame clones, with some not included. There are approximately 70,000 clones in the sample, with roughly 3.8% held by the top ten. The sequence came from a female donor in good health and CMV-seropositive. Sequences were obtained from PBMCs.

As DNA, the CDR3 is TGTGCCAGCAGCCAATTGGACAGGGGTGGGCCCGGGGAGCTGTTTTTT. This translates into CASSQLDRGGPGELFF. V gene TRBV11-2 combines with J gene TRBJ2-2; 9 nucleotides align to TRBD1. Germline CDR1 SGHAT, CDR2 FQNNGV. The CDR3 is made up of 16 amino acids. V shed 5 bases, J shed 6 bases, and the junction held 10 bases outside the gene matches.